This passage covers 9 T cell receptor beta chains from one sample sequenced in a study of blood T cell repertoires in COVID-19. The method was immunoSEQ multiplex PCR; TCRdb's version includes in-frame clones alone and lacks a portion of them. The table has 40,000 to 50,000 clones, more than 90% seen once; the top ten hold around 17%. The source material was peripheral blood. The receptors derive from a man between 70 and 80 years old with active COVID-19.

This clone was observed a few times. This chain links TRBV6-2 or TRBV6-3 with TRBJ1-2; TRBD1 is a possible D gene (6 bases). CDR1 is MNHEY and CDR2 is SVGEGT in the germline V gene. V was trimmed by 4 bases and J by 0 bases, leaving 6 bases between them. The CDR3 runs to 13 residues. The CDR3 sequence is CASSWGPNYGYTF. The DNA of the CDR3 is TGTGCCAGCAGTTGGGGGCCTAACTATGGCTACACCTTC.

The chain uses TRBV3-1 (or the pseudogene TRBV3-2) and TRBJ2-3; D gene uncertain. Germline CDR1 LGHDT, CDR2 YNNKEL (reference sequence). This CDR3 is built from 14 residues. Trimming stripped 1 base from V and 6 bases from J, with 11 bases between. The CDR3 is CASSQGAGWDTQYF. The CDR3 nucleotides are TGTGCCAGCAGCCAAGGAGCCGGGTGGGATACGCAGTATTTT.

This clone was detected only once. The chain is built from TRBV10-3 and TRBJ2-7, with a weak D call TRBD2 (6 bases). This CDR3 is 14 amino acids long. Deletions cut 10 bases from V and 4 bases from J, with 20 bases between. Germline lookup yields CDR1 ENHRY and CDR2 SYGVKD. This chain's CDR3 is CASAGSPREYEQYF. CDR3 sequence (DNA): TGTGCCAGCGCGGGCTCCCCGCGGGAATACGAGCAGTACTTC.

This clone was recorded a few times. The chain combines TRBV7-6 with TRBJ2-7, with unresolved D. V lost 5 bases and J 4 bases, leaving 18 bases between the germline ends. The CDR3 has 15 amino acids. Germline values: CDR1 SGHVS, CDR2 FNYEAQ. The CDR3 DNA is TGTGCCAGCAGCCTCACAGATGGATCTACATACGAGCAGTACTTC. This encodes CASSLTDGSTYEQYF. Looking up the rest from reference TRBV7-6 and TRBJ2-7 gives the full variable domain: GAGVSQSPRYKVTKRGQDVALRCDPISGHVSLYWYRQALGQGPEFLTYFNYEAQQDKSGLPNDRFSAERPEGSISTLTIQRTEQRDSAMYRCASSLTDGSTYEQYFGPGTRLTVT.

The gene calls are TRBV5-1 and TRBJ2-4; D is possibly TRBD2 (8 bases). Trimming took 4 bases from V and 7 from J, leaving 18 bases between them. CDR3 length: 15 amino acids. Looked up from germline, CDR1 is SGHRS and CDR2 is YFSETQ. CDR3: CASSREGAVGNIQYF. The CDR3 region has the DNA TGCGCCAGCAGCCGGGAGGGGGCCGTCGGGAACATTCAGTACTTC.

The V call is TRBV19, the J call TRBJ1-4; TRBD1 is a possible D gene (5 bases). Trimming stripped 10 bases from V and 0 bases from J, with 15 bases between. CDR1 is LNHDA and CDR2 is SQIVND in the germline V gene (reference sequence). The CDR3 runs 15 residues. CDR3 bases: TGTGCCACCACGGAGGGACCAGCAACTAATGAAAAACTGTTTTTT. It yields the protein CATTEGPATNEKLFF.

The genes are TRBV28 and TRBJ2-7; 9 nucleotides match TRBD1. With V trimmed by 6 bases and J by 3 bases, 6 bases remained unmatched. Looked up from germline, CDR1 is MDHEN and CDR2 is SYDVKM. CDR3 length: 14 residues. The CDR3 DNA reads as TGTGCCAGCAGACATGGACAGGGGAGCTACGAGCAGTACTTC. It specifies CASRHGQGSYEQYF.

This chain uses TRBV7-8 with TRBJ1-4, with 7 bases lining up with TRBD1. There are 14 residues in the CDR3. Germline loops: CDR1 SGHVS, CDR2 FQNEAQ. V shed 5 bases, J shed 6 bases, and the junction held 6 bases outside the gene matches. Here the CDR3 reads CASSRGRGDEKLFF. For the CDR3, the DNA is TGTGCCAGCAGCCGAGGCAGGGGGGATGAAAAACTGTTTTTT. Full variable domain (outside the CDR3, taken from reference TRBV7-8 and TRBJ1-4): GAGVSQSPRYKVAKRGQDVALRCDPISGHVSLFWYQQALGQGPEFLTYFQNEAQLDKSGLPSDRFFAERPEGSVSTLKIQRTQQEDSAVYLCASSRGRGDEKLFFGSGTQLSVL.

The CDR3 loop reads CASSLRREGGEKLFF. The CDR3 coding sequence is TGTGCCAGCAGCCTCCGCCGGGAGGGGGGTGAAAAACTGTTTTTT. This chain uses TRBV7-8 with TRBJ1-4, with D perhaps matching TRBD1 (6 bases). Trimming removed 5 bases at V and 7 bases at J, with 17 bases between. CDR3 length: 15 residues. Per germline, CDR1 SGHVS and CDR2 FQNEAQ.